This section outlines one T cell receptor (beta chain) sequence together with its context. This record comes from a study of blood T cell repertoires in COVID-19. Overall study context: From the United States, Italy and Spain came samples of acute and convalescent COVID-19. Nucleic acid was either cDNA or gDNA, and it came from T cells, B-cell-depleted T cells, or PBMCs.

Enrolled during active infection, Seattle patients were then followed longitudinally. Authors' methods: Scientists estimated how many nucleated cells there were by amplifying reference gene primers. Repertoires were generated with immunoSEQ multiplex PCR, while TCRdb's copy carries only in-frame clones and drops some. V and J calls and clone size are given by that table; D and trimming were obtained from the DNA. Of about 62,000 clones in the sample, roughly nine tenths were seen once. The source of this sequence is a woman in her sixties or seventies with COVID-19, enrolled during active disease. Material: peripheral blood.

The chain's CDR3 is CASSLRELAGVEEQYF. In DNA form, the CDR3 reads TGTGCCAGCAGCTTACGGGAACTAGCGGGAGTAGAAGAGCAGTACTTC. V is TRBV7-2 and J is TRBJ2-7; 11 positions agree with TRBD2. This CDR3 spans 16 amino acids. Germline assignment: CDR1 SGHTA and CDR2 FQGNSA. Trimming cost V 2 bases and J 7 bases; bases outside gene matches: 10.